The 20 T cell receptor beta chains given below trace back to one sample, sequenced in a study of blood T cell repertoires in COVID-19. The protocol was immunoSEQ multiplex PCR, while the TCRdb copy is restricted to in-frame clones and leaves out a portion. The sample shows about 85,000 clones, roughly 78% of them seen only once. The material sequenced was peripheral blood. These receptors all stem from an elderly woman with acute or convalescent COVID-19.

CDR3 sequence: CASSLAVVYEQYF. The CDR3 DNA is TGTGCCAGCAGTTTGGCAGTCGTCTACGAGCAGTACTTC. The J gene is TRBJ2-7, the V gene TRBV28; D is unresolved. The length of the CDR3 is 13 residues. Germline V CDR1 and CDR2: MDHEN, SYDVKM. Trimming took off 3 bases at V and 3 bases at J, with 9 bases between the two ends.

This clone was observed once. This chain joins TRBV6-5 and TRBJ2-7; 7 nucleotides align to TRBD1. This CDR3 is built from 14 residues. Germline trimming cut 6 bases from V and 4 bases from J; bases unmatched to any gene: 9. Germline V gene data show CDR1 as MNHEY and CDR2 as SVGAGI. The CDR3 DNA sequence: TGTGCCAGCAGAGGAAGGGGGCTGGCATACGAGCAGTACTTC. This sequence encodes CASRGRGLAYEQYF.

V is TRBV5-1 and J is TRBJ1-4; 9 bases match TRBD1. The CDR3 runs to 14 residues. Germline V CDR1 and CDR2: SGHRS, YFSETQ. J gave up 7 bases and V 5 bases, and 6 bases lay outside the gene matches. CDR3 bases: TGCGCCAGCAGATGGGACAGGGCTCCTGAAAAACTGTTTTTT. Its protein product is CASRWDRAPEKLFF.

The chain has TRBV7-9 and TRBJ2-7; D remains ambiguous. CDR1 is SEHNR and CDR2 is FQNEAQ in the germline V gene (reference sequence). The CDR3 totals 12 residues. V lost 5 bases to trimming and J lost 7 bases, with 12 bases between them. The CDR3 spells CASSVSPVEQYF. CDR3 coding DNA: TGTGCCAGCAGCGTTAGTCCCGTAGAGCAGTACTTC.

The chain joins TRBV2 to TRBJ2-2, with a weak D call TRBD1 (6 bases). The CDR3 length is 15 residues. The V and J ends lost 1 base and 4 bases respectively, with 10 bases between them. Germline values: CDR1 SNHLY, CDR2 FYNNEI. The CDR3 spells CASSEVTGATGELFF. CDR3 DNA: TGTGCCAGCAGTGAAGTGACAGGAGCCACCGGGGAGCTGTTTTTT.

This clone was seen only once. The chain combines TRBV9 with TRBJ1-2, with D uncertain. The germline CDR1 and CDR2 sequences are SGDLS and YYNGEE. The CDR3 is 13 amino acids. V was shortened by 4 bases and J by 3 bases, with 10 bases between the two germline ends. The CDR3 reads CASSLGEDYGYTF. CDR3 coding DNA: TGTGCCAGCAGCCTGGGAGAGGACTATGGCTACACCTTC.

CDR3 residues: CASSLVRGRGSSVVETQYF. Written as DNA, the CDR3 is TGTGCCAGCAGTTTAGTCCGGGGTCGAGGGAGTTCCGTAGTGGAGACCCAGTACTTC. This sequence joins TRBV28 and TRBJ2-5; D perhaps matches TRBD2 (5 bases). V dropped 2 bases and J dropped 5 bases, with 27 bases sitting between them. CDR1 and CDR2 (germline): MDHEN, SYDVKM. The CDR3 length is 19 residues. The full variable domain, in which reference TRBV28 and TRBJ2-5 provide the parts outside the CDR3, is DVKVTQSSRYLVKRTGEKVFLECVQDMDHENMFWYRQDPGLGLRLIYFSYDVKMKEKGDIPEGYSVSREKKERFSLILESASTNQTSMYLCASSLVRGRGSSVVETQYFGPGTRLLVL.

This chain uses TRBV5-1 with TRBJ1-1; no definite D call. Per the germline V gene, CDR1 is SGHRS and CDR2 is YFSETQ. V lost 5 bases, J lost 0 bases, and 8 bases lay in between. The CDR3 covers 13 residues. CDR3 nucleotides: TGCGCCAGCAGACCAACTATGAACACTGAAGCTTTCTTT. Protein sequence: CASRPTMNTEAFF.

This chain links TRBV15 with TRBJ2-1; 9 bases match TRBD2. V shed 11 bases, J shed 0 bases, and the junction held 14 bases outside the gene matches. Germline CDR1 is LNHNV and CDR2 is YYDKDF (reference sequence). This CDR3 comprises 17 residues. CDR3 nucleotides: TGTGCCGTCCAAGGTCTAGCGGGAAAGAGCTCCTACAATGAGCAGTTCTTC. Residues: CAVQGLAGKSSYNEQFF.

This clone occurred a few times. The rearrangement links TRBV5-1 to TRBJ1-1; TRBD1 agrees at 8 bases. V trimming: 5 bases; J trimming: 6 bases; junction bases outside the gene matches: 6. The CDR3 covers 13 residues. Germline CDR1 and CDR2: SGHRS and YFSETQ. CDR3 loop: CASSLQGGAEAFF. In nucleotides, the CDR3 is TGCGCCAGCAGTCTACAGGGGGGAGCTGAAGCTTTCTTT.

The chain employs TRBV5-1 and TRBJ1-4; TRBD1 is a possible D gene (6 bases). This CDR3 comprises 15 residues. V was shortened by 2 bases and J by 3 bases, with 11 bases between the two germline ends. CDR1 and CDR2 from the germline V gene are SGHRS and YFSETQ. The CDR3 coding sequence is TGCGCCAGCAGCTTTGGACAGCCCCCTAATGAAAAACTGTTTTTT. The encoded protein is CASSFGQPPNEKLFF.

This rearrangement joins TRBV9 to TRBJ1-1, with a weak D call TRBD1 (6 bases). CDR1 and CDR2 from the germline V gene are SGDLS and YYNGEE. This CDR3 contains 14 residues. V shed 2 bases and J shed 4 bases, with 12 bases lying between them. The chain's CDR3 is CASSVGTWSTEAFF. The DNA for the CDR3 is TGTGCCAGCAGCGTCGGGACATGGAGCACTGAAGCTTTCTTT.

The J gene is TRBJ1-1, the V gene TRBV12-3 or TRBV12-4, with 7 bases that match TRBD1. J was trimmed by 7 bases and V by 3 bases; bases with no gene match: 5. The CDR3 is 13 residues long. The CDR3 sequence is CASSLKGAGEAFF. CDR3 in DNA: TGTGCCAGCAGTTTGAAGGGGGCAGGTGAAGCTTTCTTT.

This clone is a singleton in its sample. The gene calls are TRBV10-3 and TRBJ2-2; D unresolved. Trimming stripped 4 bases from V and 6 bases from J, with 6 bases between. There are 12 residues in the CDR3. Germline assignment: CDR1 ENHRY and CDR2 SYGVKD. The CDR3 DNA reads TGTGCCATCAGTGCTCTTGCCGGGGAGCTGTTTTTT. This sequence encodes CAISALAGELFF.

The J gene is TRBJ1-1, the V gene TRBV6-5; D is unclear. The V gene lost 7 bases and the J gene lost 2 bases, with 14 bases spanning the gap. Germline values: CDR1 MNHEY, CDR2 SVGAGI. The CDR3 has 14 residues. As DNA, the CDR3 is TGTGCCAGCACCCTGGACGCGGGAAACACTGAAGCTTTCTTT. Encoded protein: CASTLDAGNTEAFF.

The chain employs TRBV5-1 and TRBJ2-7, with 8 bases aligning to TRBD2. After removal of 4 bases from V and 3 bases from J, the junction contained 9 bases not matched to a gene. CDR3 length equals 15 residues. The germline V gene encodes CDR1 SGHRS and CDR2 YFSETQ. CDR3 sequence (DNA): TGCGCCAGCAGCCCGTCCGGGACTAGTGACTACGAGCAGTACTTC. This codes for CASSPSGTSDYEQYF.

The chain has TRBV6-2 or TRBV6-3 and TRBJ1-1; D unclear. Trimming removed 6 bases at V and 10 bases at J, with 15 bases between. The CDR3 extends over 12 amino acids. CDR1 is MNHEY and CDR2 is SVGEGT in the germline V gene. The chain's CDR3 is CASSSLQPAAFF. The CDR3 DNA follows: TGTGCCAGCAGCTCTTTACAGCCGGCAGCTTTCTTT.

The chain joins TRBV5-8 to TRBJ1-2; possibly TRBD1 for D (5 bases). The CDR3 consists of 13 residues. Per the germline V gene, CDR1 is SGHTS and CDR2 is YDEGEE. The V and J ends lost 1 base and 5 bases respectively, with 9 bases between them. The CDR3 DNA reads as TGTGCCAGCAGCTTGAGGCAGGGATATGGCTACACCTTC. Translated, it gives CASSLRQGYGYTF.

The chain has TRBV27 and TRBJ1-2; D might be TRBD1 (6 bases). This CDR3 contains 12 residues. CDR1 MNHEY and CDR2 SMNVEV come from the germline V gene (reference sequence). Deletions cut 11 bases from V and 13 bases from J, with 23 bases between. CDR3 region: CAPRTVLLVITF. In DNA form, the CDR3 reads TGTGCCCCTAGGACAGTCCTTTTAGTTATCACCTTC.

The rearrangement links TRBV7-8 to TRBJ1-4; 7 nucleotides line up with TRBD1. The CDR3 spans 14 residues. Germline V gene lookup returns CDR1 SGHVS and CDR2 FQNEAQ. After removal of 5 bases from V and 7 bases from J, the junction contained 7 bases not matched to a gene. The CDR3 loop reads CASSTGTVGEKLFF. In DNA, the CDR3 is TGTGCCAGCAGCACCGGGACAGTAGGTGAAAAACTGTTTTTT.